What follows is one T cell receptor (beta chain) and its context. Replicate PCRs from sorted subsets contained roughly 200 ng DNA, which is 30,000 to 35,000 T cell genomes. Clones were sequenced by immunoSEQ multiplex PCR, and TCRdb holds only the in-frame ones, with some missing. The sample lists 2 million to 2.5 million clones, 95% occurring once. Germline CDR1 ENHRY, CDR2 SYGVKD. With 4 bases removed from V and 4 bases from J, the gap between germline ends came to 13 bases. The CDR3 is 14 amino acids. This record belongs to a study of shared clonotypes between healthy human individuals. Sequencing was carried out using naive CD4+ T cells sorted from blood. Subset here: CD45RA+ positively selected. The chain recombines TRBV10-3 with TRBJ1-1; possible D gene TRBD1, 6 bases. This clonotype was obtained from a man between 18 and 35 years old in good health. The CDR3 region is CAISGTRGGTEAFF. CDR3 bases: TGTGCCATCAGTGGAACGAGGGGGGGCACTGAAGCTTTCTTT.